Detailed here is one TCR beta chain. The CDR3 extends over 15 amino acids. Trimming at V came to 4 bases and at J to 4 bases, leaving 6 bases not matched to a gene. Germline CDR1 and CDR2: LNHDA and SQIVND (reference sequence). This sample is part of a study of PD-L1 blockade in urothelial cancer. Overall study context: Atezolizumab therapy began for patients at some point between 2013 and 2015, dosed at 1,200 mg intravenously every 3 weeks. Analysis of the blood was performed 3 weeks (second dose) and 6 weeks after treatment start.

In each PCR, synthetic TCR analog templates were spiked in. Profiled with immunoSEQ multiplex PCR; TCRdb holds only in-frame clones, not every one. This sample has just over 50,000 clones; roughly 86% occur once, and the top ten carry approximately 16%. The chain links TRBV19 to TRBJ2-5; TRBD2 matches 10 bases. This TCR derives from a man in his sixties with urothelial cancer. The sequences come from PBMCs, collected around atezolizumab (anti-PD-L1) treatment. This CDR3 is CASSSSGLAIETQYF. The CDR3, as DNA: TGTGCCAGTAGTAGCTCGGGACTAGCGATAGAGACCCAGTACTTC.